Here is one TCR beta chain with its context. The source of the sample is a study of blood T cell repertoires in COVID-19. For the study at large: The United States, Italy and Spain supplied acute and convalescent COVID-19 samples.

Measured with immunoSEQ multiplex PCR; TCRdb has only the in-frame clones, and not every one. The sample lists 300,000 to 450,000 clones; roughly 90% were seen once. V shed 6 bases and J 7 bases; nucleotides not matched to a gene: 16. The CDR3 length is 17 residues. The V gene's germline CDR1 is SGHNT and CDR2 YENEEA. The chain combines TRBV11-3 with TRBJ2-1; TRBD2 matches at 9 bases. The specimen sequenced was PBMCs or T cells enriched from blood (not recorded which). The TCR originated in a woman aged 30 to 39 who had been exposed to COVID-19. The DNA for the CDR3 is TGTGCCAGCAGTAGGCGGGTCCAGCGGGAGGCGAGAAATGAGCAGTTCTTC. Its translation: CASSRRVQREARNEQFF. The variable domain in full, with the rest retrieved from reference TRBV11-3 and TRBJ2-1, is EAGVVQSPRYKIIEKKQPVAFWCNPISGHNTLYWYLQNLGQGPELLIRYENEEAVDDSQLPKDRFSAERLKGVDSTLKIQPAELGDSAVYLCASSRRVQREARNEQFFGPGTRLTVL.